The rows below give T cell receptor beta chains drawn from one sample of a study of T cell changes during pregnancy in multiple sclerosis. Here immunoSEQ multiplex PCR was the method, and the copy in TCRdb shows in-frame clones only, minus some. The table lists under 65,000 clones, 80% to 95% of them singletons. The material was CD4+ T cells from peripheral blood mononuclear cells, obtained after pregnancy. Receptor source: a female donor in good health, enrolled as a control in a pregnancy study. The CDR3 runs from the conserved cysteine through the conserved F or W. The order of the fields is clone size, J gene, D gene, V gene, CDR3 protein, CDR3 DNA. A D gene is named only where the DNA matches it firmly. Size is omitted from some rows. Given values are once, few, many or a class for expanded clones.

NA	TRBJ1-2	TRBD1	TRBV5-1	CASSLGQGAPGYTF	TGCGCCAGCAGCTTGGGACAGGGGGCGCCCGGCTACACCTTC
NA	TRBJ2-7	NA	TRBV27	CASTSPGFYEQYF	TGTGCCAGCACCTCCCCAGGGTTCTACGAGCAGTACTTC
NA	TRBJ1-2	TRBD1	TRBV28	CASSLTGEVTSYTF	TGTGCCAGCAGTCTGACAGGGGAGGTTACTAGCTACACCTTC
NA	TRBJ1-5	NA	TRBV7-9	CASSCRPGQGIQPQHF	TGTGCCAGCAGCTGCCGTCCCGGCCAGGGGATTCAGCCCCAGCATTTT
NA	TRBJ1-5	NA	TRBV18	CASSPGRNQPQHF	TGTGCCAGCTCACCGGGCAGGAATCAGCCCCAGCATTTT
NA	TRBJ2-1	NA	TRBV15	CATSRDPQWGRLNEQFF	TGTGCCACCAGCAGAGATCCCCAGTGGGGGCGACTCAATGAGCAGTTCTTC
once	TRBJ1-2	TRBD1	TRBV27	CASSLTGTLDGYTF	TGTGCCAGCAGTCTGACAGGGACTTTGGATGGCTACACCTTC
NA	TRBJ2-7	TRBD2	TRBV7-8	CASSSISRAGGYEQYF	TGTGCCAGCAGCTCAATTTCCCGAGCGGGGGGATACGAGCAGTACTTC
once	TRBJ2-1	TRBD1	TRBV2	CASKDRAPYNEQFF	TGTGCCAGCAAGGACAGGGCGCCCTACAATGAGCAGTTCTTC
few	TRBJ1-6	NA	TRBV7-9	CASSLEQYNSPLHF	TGTGCCAGCAGCTTAGAACAGTATAATTCACCCCTCCACTTT
NA	TRBJ2-2	TRBD1	TRBV5-4	CASSLVQGINTGELFF	TGTGCCAGCAGCTTGGTACAGGGGATCAACACCGGGGAGCTGTTTTTT
NA	TRBJ2-7	NA	TRBV4-1	CASSQVSRGEYEQYF	TGCGCCAGCAGCCAAGTTAGCCGGGGAGAGTACGAGCAGTACTTC
NA	TRBJ2-5	NA	TRBV4-2	CASSQVGVIVGETQYF	TGTGCCAGCAGCCAAGTCGGGGTCATAGTGGGAGAGACCCAGTACTTC
NA	TRBJ2-1	TRBD1	TRBV27	CASSSGGASYNEQFF	TGTGCCAGCAGTTCAGGGGGCGCTTCCTACAATGAGCAGTTCTTC
NA	TRBJ2-7	NA	TRBV4-2	CASSQERGNEQYF	TGTGCCAGCAGCCAAGAACGGGGGAACGAGCAGTACTTC
few	TRBJ1-2	NA	TRBV2	CASSDPGASYTF	TGTGCCAGCAGTGATCCAGGGGCGAGCTACACCTTC
NA	TRBJ2-7	NA	TRBV4-2	CASSRLGSYEQYF	TGTGCCAGCAGCCGACTGGGCTCCTACGAGCAGTACTTC
once	TRBJ2-3	TRBD2	TRBV11-2	CASSLGLAGAATDTQYF	TGTGCCAGCAGCTTAGGACTAGCGGGGGCCGCGACAGATACGCAGTATTTT
NA	TRBJ2-3	TRBD2	TRBV5-8	CASSFSWTSRGADTQYF	TGTGCCAGCAGCTTTTCCTGGACTAGTCGGGGGGCAGATACGCAGTATTTT
NA	TRBJ2-3	NA	TRBV7-2	CASSSTDTQYF	TGTGCCAGCAGCTCTACAGATACGCAGTATTTT
NA	TRBJ1-1	TRBD1	TRBV9	CASSVVSRDRVNTEAFF	TGTGCCAGCAGCGTAGTGTCGCGGGACAGGGTAAACACTGAAGCTTTCTTT
NA	TRBJ2-3	NA	TRBV6-1	CASSEMGPDTQYF	TGTGCCAGCAGTGAAATGGGGCCTGATACGCAGTATTTT
NA	TRBJ2-7	TRBD1	TRBV2	CASSSGQAERRYF	TGTGCCAGCAGTTCTGGACAGGCCGAAAGACGGTACTTC
NA	TRBJ2-7	TRBD1	TRBV6-5	CASSRTGVRSYEQYF	TGTGCCAGCAGTAGGACAGGGGTACGATCCTACGAGCAGTACTTC
NA	TRBJ2-7	TRBD1	TRBV30	CAWTGMGQTAYEQYF	TGTGCCTGGACGGGCATGGGACAGACGGCGTACGAGCAGTACTTC
NA	TRBJ2-7	TRBD1	TRBV28	CASSTLTGGVLGQYF	TGTGCCAGCAGTACTCTGACAGGGGGCGTTCTTGGGCAGTACTTC
NA	TRBJ1-5	NA	TRBV7-9	CASSLGPGFNQPQHF	TGTGCCAGCAGCTTAGGGCCGGGATTCAATCAGCCCCAGCATTTT
NA	TRBJ2-1	NA	TRBV18	CASSRGTLSLRNEQFF	TGTGCCAGCTCACGGGGGACTTTATCTCTGCGGAATGAGCAGTTCTTC
NA	TRBJ1-2	TRBD1	TRBV7-9	CASSWTGGVGYTF	TGTGCCAGCAGCTGGACAGGGGGGGTAGGCTACACCTTC
NA	TRBJ1-5	NA	TRBV6-1	CASSERTYSNQPQHF	TGTGCCAGCAGTGAGCGGACATATAGCAATCAGCCCCAGCATTTT
NA	TRBJ1-4	NA	TRBV7-2	CASSSHGGREKLFF	TGTGCCAGCAGCTCCCATGGAGGGCGAGAAAAACTGTTTTTT
NA	TRBJ2-7	NA	TRBV7-9	CASSLFVLGAYYEQYF	TGTGCCAGCAGCTTATTCGTGCTGGGGGCCTACTACGAGCAGTACTTC
NA	TRBJ2-2	TRBD1	TRBV2	CASRTGGGTGELFF	TGTGCCAGCAGGACAGGGGGAGGGACCGGGGAGCTGTTTTTT
NA	TRBJ1-2	TRBD1	TRBV4-1	CASSYLDRADYGYTF	TGCGCCAGCAGCTACCTGGACAGGGCCGACTATGGCTACACCTTC
NA	TRBJ2-7	TRBD2	TRBV28	CASSGAGTSVLGEQYF	TGTGCCAGCAGTGGGGCCGGGACTAGCGTCCTCGGCGAGCAGTACTTC
NA	TRBJ2-5	TRBD2	TRBV4-2	CASSQEGSGSQETQYF	TGTGCCAGCAGCCAAGAGGGTAGCGGGAGCCAAGAGACCCAGTACTTC